This record concerns one T cell receptor beta chain sequence. Its target is unknown. This entry comes from a study of CD8 T cells in Susac syndrome. Overall study findings and caveats: By the study's own acknowledgment, its TCR sequencing and HLA analysis included relatively few individuals.

Reverse transcription of roughly 0.5 to 1 ug RNA was carried out with random hexamers. Across 54 Vbeta and 13 Jbeta, immunoSEQ multiplex PCR amplified TCR beta CDR3. TCRdb ran MiXCR on the immunoSEQ multiplex PCR reads and lists one entry per CDR3 protein. The profile covers 160,000 or so distinct CDR3 sequences, with approximately 94% appearing a single time and about 0.09% taken by the ten largest. The CDR3 length is 18 residues. Per the germline V gene, CDR1 is LGHNA and CDR2 is YNFKEQ. The J segment lost 3 bases and the V segment lost 4 bases, leaving 9 bases of the junction unmatched. This chain uses TRBV4-2 with TRBJ2-4; 13 bases fit TRBD2. The material sequenced was CD4+ T cells from PBMCs. This receptor was obtained from a human donor with multiple sclerosis. Here the CDR3 DNA reads TGTGCCAGCAGCCCGATTCCGGGACTAGCGGGACACAAAAACATTCAGTACTTC. It yields the protein CASSPIPGLAGHKNIQYF.